The clone carrying this T cell receptor beta chain was recorded a few times. A read error is likely, as this CDR3 ends without the conserved phenylalanine or tryptophan. This record belongs to a study of T cells in Graves' hyperthyroidism and ophthalmopathy. Researchers took RNA transcripts and amplified the TCR beta CDR3 regions from them. The HTBI set primed first-round TCR CDR3 RT-PCR. TCRdb ran MiXCR on the multiplex PCR reads and lists one entry per CDR3 protein. Of about 560,000 distinct CDR3 sequences listed, approximately 15% are singletons. Germline-derived CDR1 and CDR2 are SGHVS and FNYEAQ. Trimming took off 4 bases at V and 2 bases at J, with 12 bases between the two ends. This CDR3 is built from 14 residues.

Sequencing used blood. The receptor comes from a woman younger than 30 with Graves' hyperthyroidism. V usage is TRBV7-6 and J usage is TRBJ2-7; TRBD1 or TRBD2 may be the D gene (5 bases each). The CDR3 DNA reads TGTGCCAGCAGCTCAGGACTGGGGGCCTACGAGCAGTACTCC. Its translation is CASSSGLGAYEQYS.